A selection of T cell receptor beta chains follows, all from one sample in a study of T cell changes during pregnancy in multiple sclerosis. Sequenced by immunoSEQ multiplex PCR; TCRdb stores in-frame clones only, minus some. Among about 49,000 clones listed, 90% were seen once. Specimen: peripheral blood, collected after pregnancy. Source of these receptors: a female donor in good health, enrolled as a control in a pregnancy study. CDR3s include the opening cysteine and the closing phenylalanine or tryptophan. The order of the fields is clone size, J gene, CDR3 length, D gene, V gene, CDR3 protein, CDR3 DNA. The D gene is left open where the match is weak. Rows give clone size only sometimes, using once, few, many, or a class for an expanded clone.

. TRBJ1-1 14 TRBD1 TRBV4-1 CASSRPGQGTEAFF TGCGCCAGCAGCCGACCGGGACAGGGGACTGAAGCTTTCTTT
. TRBJ1-3 15 . TRBV12-5 CASGLSMSSGNTIYF TGTGCTAGTGGTTTGTCCATGAGCTCTGGAAACACCATATATTTT
. TRBJ1-4 18 TRBD1 TRBV5-6 CASSESGTGGLANEKLFF TGTGCCAGCAGCGAATCCGGGACAGGGGGCTTAGCTAATGAAAAACTGTTTTTT
. TRBJ2-7 15 TRBD2 TRBV6-1 CASSELGGSGYEQYF TGTGCCAGCAGTGAATTGGGGGGGAGCGGGTACGAGCAGTACTTC
. TRBJ2-7 15 TRBD2 TRBV2 CASGRASGIGNEQYF TGTGCCAGCGGTAGGGCTAGCGGGATCGGAAACGAGCAGTACTTC
. TRBJ2-7 12 . TRBV7-9 CASRPAGKEQYF TGTGCCAGCAGGCCCGCAGGGAAAGAGCAGTACTTC
. TRBJ1-5 17 TRBD1 TRBV15 CATSRDPGQGLVQPQHF TGTGCCACCAGCAGAGACCCCGGACAGGGGTTAGTTCAGCCCCAGCATTTT
. TRBJ1-4 13 TRBD1 TRBV30 CAWSRDREEKLFF TGTGCCTGGAGCCGGGACAGGGAAGAAAAACTGTTTTTT
. TRBJ1-3 16 TRBD1 TRBV5-1 CASSEPGQGSGNTIYF TGCGCCAGCAGCGAACCGGGACAGGGCTCTGGAAACACCATATATTTT
. TRBJ1-2 13 TRBD1 TRBV7-9 CASSFPGQEGYTF TGTGCCAGCAGCTTCCCGGGACAGGAAGGCTACACCTTC
once TRBJ2-7 23 . TRBV18 CASSPVQGATHRISGRGSYEQYF TGTGCCAGCTCACCGGTACAGGGGGCAACACATCGTATTAGCGGGAGAGGGTCCTACGAGCAGTACTTC
. TRBJ2-3 18 TRBD2 TRBV7-9 CASSLPQTSGSRGDTQYF TGTGCCAGCAGCTTACCCCAAACTAGCGGGAGTCGGGGTGATACGCAGTATTTT
. TRBJ2-7 15 TRBD2 TRBV7-9 CASSLGSGRGYEQYF TGTGCCAGCAGCTTAGGTTCCGGGAGGGGTTACGAGCAGTACTTC
. TRBJ1-2 14 . TRBV18 CASSPSAQGDGYTF TGTGCCAGCTCCCCGAGTGCGCAGGGCGATGGCTACACCTTC
. TRBJ1-3 15 . TRBV9 CASSINRVPGNTIYF TGTGCCAGCAGCATCAACCGGGTCCCTGGAAACACCATATATTTT